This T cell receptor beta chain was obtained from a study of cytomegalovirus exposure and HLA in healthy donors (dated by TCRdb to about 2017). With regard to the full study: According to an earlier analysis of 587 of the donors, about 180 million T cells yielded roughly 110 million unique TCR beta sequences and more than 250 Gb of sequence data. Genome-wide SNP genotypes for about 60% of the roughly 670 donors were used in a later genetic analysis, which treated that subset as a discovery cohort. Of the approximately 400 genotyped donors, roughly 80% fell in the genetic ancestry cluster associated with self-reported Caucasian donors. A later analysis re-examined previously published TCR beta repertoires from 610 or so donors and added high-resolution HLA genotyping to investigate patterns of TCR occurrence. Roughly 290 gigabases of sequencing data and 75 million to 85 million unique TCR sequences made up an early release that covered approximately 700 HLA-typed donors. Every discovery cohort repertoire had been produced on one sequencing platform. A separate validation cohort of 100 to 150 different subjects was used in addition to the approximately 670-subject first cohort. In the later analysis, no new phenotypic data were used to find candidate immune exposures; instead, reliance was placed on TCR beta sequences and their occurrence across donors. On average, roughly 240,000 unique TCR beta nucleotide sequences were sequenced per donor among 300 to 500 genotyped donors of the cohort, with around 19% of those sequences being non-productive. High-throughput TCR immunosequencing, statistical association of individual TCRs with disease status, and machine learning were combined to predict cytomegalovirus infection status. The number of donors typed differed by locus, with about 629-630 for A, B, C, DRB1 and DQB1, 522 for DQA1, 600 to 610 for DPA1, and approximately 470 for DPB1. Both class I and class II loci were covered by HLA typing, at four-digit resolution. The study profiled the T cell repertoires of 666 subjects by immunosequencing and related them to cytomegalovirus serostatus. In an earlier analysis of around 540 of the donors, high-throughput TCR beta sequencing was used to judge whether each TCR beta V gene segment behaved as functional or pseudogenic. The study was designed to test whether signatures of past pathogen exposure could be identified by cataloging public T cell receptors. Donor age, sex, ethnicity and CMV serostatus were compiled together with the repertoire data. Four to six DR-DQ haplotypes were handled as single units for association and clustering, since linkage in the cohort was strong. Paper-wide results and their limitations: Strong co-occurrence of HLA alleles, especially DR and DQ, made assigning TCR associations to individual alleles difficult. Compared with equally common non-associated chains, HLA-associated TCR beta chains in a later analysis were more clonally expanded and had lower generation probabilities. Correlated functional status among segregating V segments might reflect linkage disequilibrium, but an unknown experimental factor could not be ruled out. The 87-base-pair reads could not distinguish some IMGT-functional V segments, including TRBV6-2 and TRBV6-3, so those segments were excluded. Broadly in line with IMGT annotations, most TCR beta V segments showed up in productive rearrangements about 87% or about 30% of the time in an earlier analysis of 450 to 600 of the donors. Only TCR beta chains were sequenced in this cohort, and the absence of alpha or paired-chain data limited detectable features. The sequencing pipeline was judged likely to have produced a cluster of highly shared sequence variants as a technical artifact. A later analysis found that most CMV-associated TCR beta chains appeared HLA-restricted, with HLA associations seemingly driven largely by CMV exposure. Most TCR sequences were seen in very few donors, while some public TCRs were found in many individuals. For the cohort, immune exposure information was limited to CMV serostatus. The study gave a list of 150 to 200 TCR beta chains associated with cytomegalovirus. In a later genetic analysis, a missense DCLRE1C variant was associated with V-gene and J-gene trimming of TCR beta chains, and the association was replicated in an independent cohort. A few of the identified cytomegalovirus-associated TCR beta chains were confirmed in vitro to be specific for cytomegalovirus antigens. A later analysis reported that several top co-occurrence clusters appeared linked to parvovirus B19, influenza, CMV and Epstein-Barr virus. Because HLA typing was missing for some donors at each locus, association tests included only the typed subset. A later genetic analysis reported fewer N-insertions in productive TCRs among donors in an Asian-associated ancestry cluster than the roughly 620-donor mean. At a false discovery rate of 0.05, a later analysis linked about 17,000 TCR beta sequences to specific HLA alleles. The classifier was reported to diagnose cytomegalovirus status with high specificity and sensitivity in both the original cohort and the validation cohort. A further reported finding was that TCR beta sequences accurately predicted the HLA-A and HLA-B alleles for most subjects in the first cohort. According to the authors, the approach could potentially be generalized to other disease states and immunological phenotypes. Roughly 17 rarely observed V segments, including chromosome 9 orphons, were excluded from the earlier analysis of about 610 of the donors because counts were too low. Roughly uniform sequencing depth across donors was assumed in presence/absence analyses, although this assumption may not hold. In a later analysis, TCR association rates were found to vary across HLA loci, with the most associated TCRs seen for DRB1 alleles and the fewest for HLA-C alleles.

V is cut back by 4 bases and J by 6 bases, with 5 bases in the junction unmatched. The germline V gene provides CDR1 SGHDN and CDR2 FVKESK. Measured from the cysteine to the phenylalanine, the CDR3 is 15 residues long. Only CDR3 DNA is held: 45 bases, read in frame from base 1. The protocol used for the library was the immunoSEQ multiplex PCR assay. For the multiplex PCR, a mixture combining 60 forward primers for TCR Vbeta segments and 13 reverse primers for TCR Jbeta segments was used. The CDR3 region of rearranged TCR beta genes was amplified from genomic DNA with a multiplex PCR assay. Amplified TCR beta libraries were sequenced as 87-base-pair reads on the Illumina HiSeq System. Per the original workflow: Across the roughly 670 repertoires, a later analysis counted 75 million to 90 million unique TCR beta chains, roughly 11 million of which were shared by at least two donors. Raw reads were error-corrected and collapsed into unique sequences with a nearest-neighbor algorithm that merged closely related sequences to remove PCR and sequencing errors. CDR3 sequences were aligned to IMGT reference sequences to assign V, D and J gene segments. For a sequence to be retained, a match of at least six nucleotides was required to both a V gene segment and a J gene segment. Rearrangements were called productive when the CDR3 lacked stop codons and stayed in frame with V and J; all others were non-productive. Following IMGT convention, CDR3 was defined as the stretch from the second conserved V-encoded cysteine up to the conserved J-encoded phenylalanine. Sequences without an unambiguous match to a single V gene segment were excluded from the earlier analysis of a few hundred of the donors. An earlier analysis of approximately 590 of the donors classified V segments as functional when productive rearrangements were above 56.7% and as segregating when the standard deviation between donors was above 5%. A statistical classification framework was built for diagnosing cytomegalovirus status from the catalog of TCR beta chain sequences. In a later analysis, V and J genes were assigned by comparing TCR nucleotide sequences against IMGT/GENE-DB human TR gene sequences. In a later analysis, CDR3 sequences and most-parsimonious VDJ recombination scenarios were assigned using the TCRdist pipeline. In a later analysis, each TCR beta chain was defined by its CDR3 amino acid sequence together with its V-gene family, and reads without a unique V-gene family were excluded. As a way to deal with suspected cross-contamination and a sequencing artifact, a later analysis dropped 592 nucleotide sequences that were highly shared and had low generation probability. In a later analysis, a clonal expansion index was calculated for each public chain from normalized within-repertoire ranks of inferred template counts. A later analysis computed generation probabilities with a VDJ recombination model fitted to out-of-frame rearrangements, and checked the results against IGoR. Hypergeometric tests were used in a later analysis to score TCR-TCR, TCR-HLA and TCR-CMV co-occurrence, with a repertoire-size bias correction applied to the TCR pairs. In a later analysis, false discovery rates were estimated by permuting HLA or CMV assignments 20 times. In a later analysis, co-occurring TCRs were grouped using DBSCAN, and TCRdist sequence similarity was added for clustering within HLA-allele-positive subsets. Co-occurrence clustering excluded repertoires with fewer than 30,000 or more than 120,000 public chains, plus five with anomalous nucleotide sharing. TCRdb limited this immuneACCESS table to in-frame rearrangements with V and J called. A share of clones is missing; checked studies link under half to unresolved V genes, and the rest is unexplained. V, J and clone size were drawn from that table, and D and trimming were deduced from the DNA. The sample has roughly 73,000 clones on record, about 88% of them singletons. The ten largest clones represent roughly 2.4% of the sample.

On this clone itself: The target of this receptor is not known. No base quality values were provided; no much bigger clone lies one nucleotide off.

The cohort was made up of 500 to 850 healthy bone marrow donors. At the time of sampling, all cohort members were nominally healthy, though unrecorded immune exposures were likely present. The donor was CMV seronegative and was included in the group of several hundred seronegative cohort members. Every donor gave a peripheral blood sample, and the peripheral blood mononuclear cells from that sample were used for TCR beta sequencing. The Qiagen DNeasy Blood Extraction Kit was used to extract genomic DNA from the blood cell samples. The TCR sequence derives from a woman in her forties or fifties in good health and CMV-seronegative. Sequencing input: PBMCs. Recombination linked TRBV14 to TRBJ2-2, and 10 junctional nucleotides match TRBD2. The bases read TGTGCCAGCAGCCTCGCCGGGACTAGCGCCGGGGAGCTGTTTTTT. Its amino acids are CASSLAGTSAGELFF.